This entry lists 6 T cell receptor beta chains sequenced from one sample in a study of tumor and adjacent non-tumor tissue in lung cancer. This sample's RNA came from whole unsorted tissue. TCRbeta libraries were built with three rounds of nested PCR, modified from ARM-PCR. TCRdb redid the calling of the multiplex PCR reads with MiXCR, one entry per CDR3 protein. The data show about 80,000 distinct CDR3 sequences, roughly two thirds seen once. Sequenced sample: lung tumor tissue. The receptors stem from a woman aged 40 to 55 with non-small cell lung cancer.

For this clonotype: The junction departs from the called germline gene at one end, perhaps through a read error. The chain has TRBV11-3 and TRBJ2-1; 11 nucleotides align to TRBD2. This CDR3 is 16 amino acids long. CDR1 is SGHNT, CDR2 YENEEA, per germline. CDR3 sequence reads: CASGEPGLAANNEQLF. The CDR3 DNA follows: TGTGCCAGCGGCGAACCGGGACTAGCGGCCAACAATGAGCAGTTATTC. The full variable domain, with the rest looked up from reference TRBV11-3 and TRBJ2-1, is EAGVVQSPRYKIIEKKQPVAFWCNPISGHNTLYWYLQNLGQGPELLIRYENEEAVDDSQLPKDRFSAERLKGVDSTLKIQPAELGDSAVYLCASGEPGLAANNEQLFGPGTRLTVL.

This sequence joins TRBV10-2 and TRBJ2-7; TRBD2 aligns across 12 bases. Trimming at V came to 6 bases and at J to 10 bases, leaving 16 bases not matched to a gene. Germline loops: CDR1 WSHSY, CDR2 SAAADI. CDR3 length: 16 amino acids. CDR3 region: CASSRLAGARAYDQYF. The CDR3 DNA reads TGCGCCAGCAGCCGACTAGCGGGAGCCCGGGCCTATGACCAGTACTTC.

The chain recombines TRBV6-1 with TRBJ2-5; D may match TRBD1 or TRBD2 (6 bases each). The V gene's germline CDR1 is MNHNS and CDR2 SASEGT. This CDR3 is 15 amino acids long. V dropped 7 bases and J dropped 3 bases, with 18 bases sitting between them. CDR3 amino acids: CASKKGVWGEETQYF. Here the CDR3 DNA reads TGTGCCAGCAAGAAGGGGGTATGGGGGGAAGAGACCCAGTACTTC.

As to this clonotype: As the CDR3 is not closed by the conserved phenylalanine or tryptophan, this likely results from a read error. This chain uses TRBV12-3 or TRBV12-4 with TRBJ1-6; possible D gene TRBD1, 6 bases. The CDR3 is made up of 14 amino acids. The CDR3 DNA sequence: TGTGCCAGCAGAACAGGGCTGGATAATTCACGCCTCCACTCT. It encodes CASRTGLDNSRLHS.

This clonotype was seen just once. At one end, the junction sequence differs from germline, possibly due to a read error. The V call is TRBV6-5, the J call TRBJ1-2; D is unresolved. Germline V gene sequence: CDR1 MNHEY, CDR2 SVGAGI. CDR3 length: 13 amino acids. CDR3 protein: CTSSYQEAKGYTF. CDR3 bases: TGTACCAGCAGTTACCAGGAGGCGAAGGGCTACACCTTC.

J is TRBJ1-3 and V is TRBV11-3; D unresolved. The CDR3 totals 17 residues. Per germline, CDR1 SGHNT and CDR2 YENEEA. CDR3 sequence reads: CASGRYENGMKGDTIYF. As DNA, the CDR3 is TGTGCAAGCGGCCGTTACGAGAACGGTATGAAGGGAGACACCATATATTTT.